The 19 T cell receptor beta chains listed next were all sequenced from one sample in a study of CD8 T cells in Susac syndrome. Random hexamers were used to reverse transcribe the RNA input (about 0.5 to 1 ug). In TCRdb, the immunoSEQ multiplex PCR reads were re-called with MiXCR into one record per CDR3 protein. The data contain about 21,000 distinct CDR3 sequences, more than 85% of them seen just once; the ten biggest clones take up about 0.29%. The sample was CD8+ T cells from PBMCs. Receptor source: a human donor in good health.

This chain links TRBV4-3 with TRBJ1-1, with D tentatively TRBD1 (5 bases). The germline V and J ends were trimmed by 0 bases and 7 bases, with 9 bases remaining between them. The CDR3 is 13 residues long. Looked up from germline, CDR1 is LGHNA and CDR2 is YSLEER. The CDR3 sequence: CASSQDRQLEAFF. In DNA, the CDR3 is TGCGCCAGCAGCCAAGATCGACAGCTTGAAGCTTTCTTT.

The V call is TRBV7-9, the J call TRBJ1-2; TRBD1 aligns across 7 bases. The CDR3 totals 13 residues. The germline V gene encodes CDR1 SEHNR and CDR2 FQNEAQ (reference sequence). Trimming took 1 base from V and 6 from J; bases not matched to a gene: 2. CDR3 amino acids: CASSLGGGDGYTF. In DNA form, the CDR3 reads TGTGCCAGCAGCTTAGGAGGGGGCGATGGCTACACCTTC.

V usage is TRBV19 and J usage is TRBJ2-7, with TRBD1 identical over 9 bases. J was trimmed by 4 bases and V by 10 bases; bases with no gene match: 2. The CDR3 consists of 11 residues. Germline assignment: CDR1 LNHDA and CDR2 SQIVND (reference sequence). The CDR3 region is CATGTGYEQYF. The DNA of the CDR3 is TGTGCCACCGGGACAGGGTACGAGCAGTACTTC.

The CDR3 DNA sequence: TGCGCCAGCAGCCAAGAGCCAGGTCAAAGCTCCTACGAGCAGTACTTC. Its protein product is CASSQEPGQSSYEQYF. The chain links TRBV4-1 to TRBJ2-7; no firm D call. Deletions cut 0 bases from V and 0 bases from J, with 12 bases between. Germline V gene data show CDR1 as MGHRA and CDR2 as YSYEKL. The CDR3 spans 16 residues.

The chain carries TRBV6-5 and TRBJ1-3; D perhaps matches TRBD1 (5 bases). CDR3 length: 15 residues. Germline V gene lookup returns CDR1 MNHEY and CDR2 SVGAGI. V was pared by 7 bases and J by 0 bases, with 13 bases between. CDR3 nucleotide sequence: TGTGCCAGCAAGAACAGGCTCAGCTCTGGAAACACCATATATTTT. Translated, it gives CASKNRLSSGNTIYF.

The rearrangement joins TRBV9 to TRBJ2-7; 9 bases line up with TRBD1. V trimming: 4 bases; J trimming: 7 bases; junction bases outside the gene matches: 9. The CDR3 is made up of 14 amino acids. The V gene's germline CDR1 is SGDLS and CDR2 YYNGEE. The CDR3 spells CASSRGTGRVEQYF. The CDR3 region has the DNA TGTGCCAGCAGCCGTGGGACAGGGCGGGTGGAGCAGTACTTC.

CDR3 loop: CSARGRIGGNTEAFF. In DNA, the CDR3 is TGCAGTGCTAGGGGCCGTATTGGTGGGAACACTGAAGCTTTCTTT. The gene calls are TRBV20-1 and TRBJ1-1; D remains unclear. Per the germline V gene, CDR1 is DFQATT and CDR2 is SNEGSKA (reference sequence). Trimming took off 3 bases at V and 1 base at J, with 15 bases between the two ends. The CDR3 has 15 amino acids.

The chain has TRBV7-2 and TRBJ2-7; D gene unclear. Trimming removed 1 base at V and 1 base at J, with 8 bases between. The germline gives CDR1 SGHTA, CDR2 FQGNSA. The length of the CDR3 is 14 residues. The CDR3 DNA reads TGTGCCAGCAGCTTAGGCGCGAGTTCCTACGAGCAGTACTTC. As protein: CASSLGASSYEQYF.

This chain connects TRBV7-8 to TRBJ2-7; 8 bases line up with TRBD2. The germline gives CDR1 SGHVS, CDR2 FQNEAQ. This CDR3 has 14 amino acids. With 5 bases clipped from V and 2 bases from J, the junction kept 5 bases outside the gene matches. Here the CDR3 DNA reads TGTGCCAGCAGCGTTAGCGGGGCCCCCTACGAGCAGTACTTC. It translates to CASSVSGAPYEQYF.

This clonotype occurred a few times. The chain has TRBV7-9 and TRBJ2-7; TRBD1 agrees at 9 bases. J was trimmed by 0 bases and V by 4 bases; bases with no gene match: 10. Germline lookup yields CDR1 SEHNR and CDR2 FQNEAQ (reference sequence). This CDR3 spans 17 amino acids. The CDR3 region has the DNA TGTGCCAGCAGCTCCCATCGGGGACAGGGATACTCCTACGAGCAGTACTTC. Its protein product is CASSSHRGQGYSYEQYF.

The chain carries TRBV29-1 and TRBJ1-4; tentatively, D is TRBD1 (5 bases). The germline V gene has CDR1 SQVTM and CDR2 ANQGSEA. There are 15 residues in the CDR3. Between the trimmed V and J ends, which lost 4 bases and 8 bases, there was a span of 20 bases. The CDR3 nucleotides are TGCAGCGTTGTCCTCTTTGGGCAGGGAGGCGAAAAACTGTTTTTT. This encodes CSVVLFGQGGEKLFF.

The chain carries TRBV7-9 and TRBJ2-7; D possibly corresponds to TRBD1 (6 bases). V lost 5 bases and J 2 bases, leaving 16 bases between the germline ends. The CDR3 totals 15 residues. CDR1 SEHNR and CDR2 FQNEAQ come from the germline V gene (reference sequence). CDR3 sequence (DNA): TGTGCCAGCAGCCACACCGGGACACCTCCCTACGAGCAGTACTTC. This gives the protein CASSHTGTPPYEQYF.

V gene TRBV6-2 or TRBV6-3 combines with J gene TRBJ2-1, with no clear D. Trimming took 8 bases from V and 0 from J, leaving 8 bases between them. The CDR3 has 13 amino acids. Germline-derived CDR1 and CDR2 are MNHEY and SVGEGT. CDR3 DNA sequence: TGTGCCAGCTCTGGGTCCTCCTACAATGAGCAGTTCTTC. Protein product: CASSGSSYNEQFF.

The rearrangement links TRBV7-9 to TRBJ2-7; D ambiguous. This CDR3 has 11 amino acids. Germline loops: CDR1 SEHNR, CDR2 FQNEAQ (reference sequence). The V end lost 10 bases, the J end lost 1 base, and 8 bases lay between the germline ends. CDR3 sequence (DNA): TGTGCCACCGGAGTTTCCTACGAGCAGTACTTC. The encoded protein is CATGVSYEQYF.

The rearrangement uses TRBV10-2 and TRBJ1-6; possible D gene TRBD1, 5 bases. In germline, CDR1 is WSHSY, CDR2 SAAADI. There are 16 residues in the CDR3. Trimming took 4 bases from V and 0 from J, leaving 10 bases between them. The DNA for the CDR3 is TGCGCCAGCAGTGGAGGGGCGAGCTCCTATAATTCACCCCTCCACTTT. Amino acids: CASSGGASSYNSPLHF.

The rearrangement joins TRBV7-9 to TRBJ2-5; 9 positions match TRBD1. With V trimmed by 5 bases and J by 2 bases, 0 bases remained unmatched. This CDR3 spans 13 amino acids. Germline CDR1 reads SEHNR; CDR2 reads FQNEAQ (reference sequence). CDR3 in amino acids: CASSDRGQETQYF. The CDR3 nucleotides are TGTGCCAGCAGCGACAGGGGGCAAGAGACCCAGTACTTC.

The rearrangement links TRBV7-6 to TRBJ2-6; 7 nucleotides align to TRBD1. CDR3 length: 19 amino acids. CDR1 is SGHVS and CDR2 is FNYEAQ in the germline V gene. Unmatched junction bases numbered 14, after V lost 4 bases and J lost 2 bases. In DNA form, the CDR3 reads TGTGCCAGCAGCTCCCCCATGGACAGGAGCAGCACTGGGGCCAACGTCCTGACTTTC. Translating gives CASSSPMDRSSTGANVLTF.

The CDR3 DNA reads TGTGCCAGCAGTTTTGGATCCTACAATGAGCAGTTCTTC. Encoded protein: CASSFGSYNEQFF. The chain links TRBV2 to TRBJ2-1; D ambiguous. CDR3 length: 13 residues. CDR1 is SNHLY and CDR2 is FYNNEI in the germline V gene. V was shortened by 5 bases and J by 1 base, with 6 bases between the two germline ends.

The chain combines TRBV13 with TRBJ2-1, with D tentatively TRBD1 (5 bases). Trimming took 4 bases from V and 3 from J, leaving 22 bases between them. The CDR3 runs 18 residues. The germline gives CDR1 PRHDT, CDR2 FYEKMQ (reference sequence). CDR3 in amino acids: CASSSFAQGLLLYNEQFF. The CDR3 DNA reads as TGTGCCAGCAGCTCCTTCGCGCAGGGCTTGCTTCTCTACAATGAGCAGTTCTTC.